This T cell receptor beta chain comes out of a study of control samples from healthy donors and cancer patients. This CDR3 is 15 amino acids long. In germline, CDR1 is MNHEY, CDR2 SMNVEV (reference sequence). V was trimmed by 6 bases and J by 4 bases, leaving 16 bases between them. Assay: immunoSEQ multiplex PCR; the TCRdb copy retains only in-frame clones and omits some. This sample's clone table lists approximately 190,000 clones. The rearrangement links TRBV27 to TRBJ1-3, with D possibly being TRBD1 (5 bases). This TCR came from a woman aged 25 to 45 in good health. Sequencing was carried out using blood. CDR3 DNA: TGTGCCAGCAGCCTTACAAGGGGTGGCGGAAACACCATATATTTT. Encoded protein: CASSLTRGGGNTIYF.